The TCR beta chain described here comes from a study of cytomegalovirus exposure and HLA in healthy donors. CDR3 size: 17 residues. Germline CDR1 reads MGHRA; CDR2 reads YSYEKL. With 0 bases removed from V and 0 bases from J, the gap between germline ends came to 12 bases. The PCR was carried out with 60 Vbeta primers and 13 Jbeta primers. The table came from immunoSEQ multiplex PCR; TCRdb's copy has only in-frame clones and leaves some out. The sample has 100,000 to 150,000 clones; roughly 80% are singletons. This TCR derives from a woman aged 40 to 55 in good health and CMV-seronegative. The sample was PBMCs. The J gene is TRBJ1-3, the V gene TRBV4-1; D gene unclear. The CDR3 is CASSQERSLVSGNTIYF. As DNA, the CDR3 is TGCGCCAGCAGCCAAGAGCGGAGTCTGGTCTCTGGAAACACCATATATTTT.